This TCR beta chain is from a study of blood T cells in healthy people across ages. A second PCR of 7 to 11 cycles used a sample-barcoded 5' primer and a J-beta primer mix. TCRdb reprocessed the 5' RACE reads via MiXCR and lists one record per CDR3 protein. The sample includes 550,000 to 600,000 distinct CDR3 sequences, roughly a quarter seen only once; the top ten take less than 20%. V was trimmed by 5 bases and J by 7 bases, leaving 16 bases between them. The CDR3 is 14 amino acids. Germline CDR1 reads KGHDR; CDR2 reads SFDVKD. This clonotype came up a few times. The sequence was collected from a woman in her 70s in good health. Specimen: blood. V and J are TRBV24-1 and TRBJ2-5; D is undetermined. CDR3 amino acids: CATSAGRADGTQYF. The CDR3 DNA is TGTGCCACCAGTGCGGGTCGGGCAGACGGGACCCAGTACTTC.